These 14 T cell receptor beta chains came from one sample sequenced in a study of blood T cell repertoires in COVID-19. Only in-frame clones appear in the TCRdb table, and some are missing; sequencing was by immunoSEQ multiplex PCR. The data hold about 160,000 clones, with approximately 81% observed a single time. The sample consisted of PBMCs or T cells enriched from blood (not recorded which). These receptors originate from a woman aged 40-49 years with acute COVID-19.

The chain employs TRBV4-2 and TRBJ2-3, with D perhaps matching TRBD2 (6 bases). The V and J ends lost 0 bases and 8 bases respectively, with 18 bases between them. The CDR3 sequence is 16 residues long. Germline loops: CDR1 LGHNA, CDR2 YNFKEQ. CDR3 in amino acids: CASSQEEGYSAATQYF. CDR3 nucleotides: TGTGCCAGCAGCCAAGAGGAGGGGTACAGTGCAGCTACGCAGTATTTT.

This clone was counted between two and nine times. The chain carries TRBV27 and TRBJ1-6; D unclear. CDR1 is MNHEY and CDR2 is SMNVEV in the germline V gene (reference sequence). V lost 6 bases and J lost 9, with 9 bases in between. The CDR3 is 12 residues long. In DNA, the CDR3 is TGTGCCAGCAGGTTAGGGAGTTCACCCCTCCACTTT. This codes for CASRLGSSPLHF.

The V and J genes are TRBV7-9 and TRBJ2-5; possible D gene TRBD1, 5 bases. Trimming removed 1 base at V and 2 bases at J, with 5 bases between. The CDR3 runs 13 residues. The germline gives CDR1 SEHNR, CDR2 FQNEAQ (reference sequence). The CDR3: CASSLGQQETQYF. The CDR3 nucleotides are TGTGCCAGCAGCTTAGGACAGCAAGAGACCCAGTACTTC.

J is TRBJ2-2 and V is TRBV5-1; 7 bases line up with TRBD1. The V and J ends lost 0 bases and 4 bases, in that order; junction bases with no gene match: 6. Germline loops: CDR1 SGHRS, CDR2 YFSETQ. The CDR3 is 16 residues long. CDR3 sequence reads: CASSLGSSGGTGELFF. The CDR3 DNA is TGCGCCAGCAGCTTGGGGAGTTCAGGGGGCACCGGGGAGCTGTTTTTT. The variable domain in full, completed from reference TRBV5-1 and TRBJ2-2, reads KAGVTQTPRYLIKTRGQQVTLSCSPISGHRSVSWYQQTPGQGLQFLFEYFSETQRNKGNFPGRFSGRQFSNSRSEMNVSTLELGDSALYLCASSLGSSGGTGELFFGEGSRLTVL.

The V and J genes are TRBV5-1 and TRBJ2-2; D not resolved. This CDR3 region has 14 residues. Deletions cut 0 bases from V and 1 base from J, with 4 bases between. Germline CDR1 reads SGHRS; CDR2 reads YFSETQ. CDR3: CASSLDGNTGELFF. The CDR3 DNA sequence: TGCGCCAGCAGCTTGGACGGGAACACCGGGGAGCTGTTTTTT.

The rearrangement joins TRBV7-9 to TRBJ1-2, with TRBD1 as a possible D gene (6 bases). This CDR3 has 15 amino acids. CDR1 and CDR2 from the germline V gene are SEHNR and FQNEAQ (reference sequence). The V gene lost 2 bases and the J gene lost 1 base, with 11 bases spanning the gap. CDR3 loop: CASSLWTVVNYGYTF. DNA for the CDR3: TGTGCCAGCAGCTTATGGACAGTAGTTAACTATGGCTACACCTTC.

V gene TRBV19 combines with J gene TRBJ1-2; TRBD1 matches 10 bases. Germline trimming cut 5 bases from V and 4 bases from J; bases unmatched to any gene: 7. The CDR3 totals 15 residues. Germline V gene lookup returns CDR1 LNHDA and CDR2 SQIVND (reference sequence). CDR3 region: CASSVPGQGLYGYTF. The CDR3 DNA sequence: TGTGCCAGTAGTGTCCCGGGACAGGGGCTCTATGGCTACACCTTC. Full variable domain (remainder filled in from reference TRBV19 and TRBJ1-2): DGGITQSPKYLFRKEGQNVTLSCEQNLNHDAMYWYRQDPGQGLRLIYYSQIVNDFQKGDIAEGYSVSREKKESFPLTVTSAQKNPTAFYLCASSVPGQGLYGYTFGSGTRLTVV.

This chain links TRBV13 with TRBJ2-2; 10 bases fit TRBD2. The CDR3 extends over 16 amino acids. CDR1 is PRHDT, CDR2 FYEKMQ, per germline (reference sequence). Trimming cost V 5 bases and J 5 bases; bases outside gene matches: 8. The CDR3 DNA follows: TGTGCCAGCAGCCGAAGGACTAGCGGAGAGACCGGGGAGCTGTTTTTT. Translation gives CASSRRTSGETGELFF.

The chain employs TRBV11-1 and TRBJ1-1, with a possible D match to TRBD1 (5 bases). The germline V gene has CDR1 SGHAT and CDR2 FQDESV (reference sequence). V shed 7 bases and J shed 1 base, with 10 bases lying between them. The CDR3 extends over 13 amino acids. CDR3 bases: TGTGCCAGCACCTATACAGGGAACACTGAAGCTTTCTTT. This gives the protein CASTYTGNTEAFF.

This clone is a singleton in its sample. V is TRBV27 and J is TRBJ1-5, with D possibly matching TRBD1 (6 bases). The CDR3 runs 15 residues. Germline V gives CDR1 MNHEY, CDR2 SMNVEV (reference sequence). With 7 bases removed from V and 7 bases from J, the gap between germline ends came to 20 bases. CDR3 DNA sequence: TGTGCCAGCACGCTTCGTGGGGGGCGGGGGCAGCCCCAGCATTTT. Translating it yields CASTLRGGRGQPQHF.

This sequence joins TRBV20-1 and TRBJ1-2, with TRBD1 as a possible D gene (5 bases). The length of the CDR3 is 10 residues. The germline gives CDR1 DFQATT, CDR2 SNEGSKA (reference sequence). The CDR3 region is CTANWEGPTF. The CDR3 region has the DNA TGCACAGCTAACTGGGAGGGGCCCACCTTC.

This chain joins TRBV18 and TRBJ2-7; 11 bases match TRBD1. V trimming: 4 bases; J trimming: 4 bases; junction bases outside the gene matches: 9. Germline CDR1 reads KGHSH; CDR2 reads LQKENI. The CDR3 runs 16 residues. The CDR3 nucleotides read TGTGCCAGCTCACTCAACTCCGGGACAGGGGGGTACGAGCAGTACTTC. Residues: CASSLNSGTGGYEQYF. Filled out from reference TRBV18 and TRBJ2-7, the complete variable domain reads NAGVMQNPRHLVRRRGQEARLRCSPMKGHSHVYWYRQLPEEGLKFMVYLQKENIIDESGMPKERFSAEFPKEGPSILRIQQVVRGDSAAYFCASSLNSGTGGYEQYFGPGTRLTVT.

The chain uses TRBV7-8 and TRBJ2-3; weak D call: TRBD2 (5 bases). The V and J ends lost 4 bases and 6 bases respectively, with 14 bases between them. Germline values: CDR1 SGHVS, CDR2 FQNEAQ. The CDR3 extends over 14 amino acids. CDR3 loop: CASSSTPLGDTQYF. CDR3 in DNA: TGTGCCAGCAGCTCCACCCCACTAGGGGATACGCAGTATTTT.

The rearrangement links TRBV11-2 to TRBJ2-2; possibly TRBD1 for D (5 bases). The ends were cut back, 3 bases at V and 6 bases at J, with 8 bases in the middle. The CDR3 consists of 13 residues. Germline V lookup: CDR1 SGHAT, CDR2 FQNNGV. The DNA for the CDR3 is TGTGCCAGCAGCTTCGTAGGGGCCGGGGAGCTGTTTTTT. It is translated as CASSFVGAGELFF.